This T cell receptor beta chain was profiled in a study of blood T cell repertoires in COVID-19. Study overall: Samples representing acute and convalescent COVID-19 were sourced from the United States, Italy and Spain.

Authors' data handling: Amplified reference gene primers provided the basis for estimating nucleated cell counts. Profiled with immunoSEQ multiplex PCR; TCRdb holds only in-frame clones, not every one. Clone size and V and J calls were adopted from that table, with D and trimming inferred from the DNA. The repertoire consists of 200,000 to 250,000 clones, with 84% occurring once and the leading ten covering about 4%. This clone showed up just a few times. This TCR was sampled from a man aged 45-60 years with acute or convalescent COVID-19. What was sequenced was peripheral blood.

CDR3: CASSFPRTSFFTDTQYF. The CDR3 DNA sequence: TGTGCCAGCAGCTTCCCCCGGACTAGCTTTTTTACAGATACGCAGTATTTT. The V call is TRBV21-1, the J call TRBJ2-3; TRBD2 was called by the table and not checked on the DNA. TRBV21-1 is a known pseudogene. The CDR3 is 17 amino acids.